What follows is one T cell receptor (beta chain) and its context. This clone has only a few counts. Which antigen it targets is not known. The record has no base qualities; no much larger clone is one base away. The sample comes from a study of blood T cell repertoires in COVID-19 (dated by TCRdb to about 2020). Some background on the complete study: Samples from collaborators originated in the United States, Italy and Spain and spanned both the acute and convalescent phases of COVID-19. The material from the prospective study consisted of cDNA or gDNA derived from T cells, B-cell-depleted T cells, or PBMCs. Subjects who had been exposed to COVID-19, were actively infected with it, or had recovered from it provided the deeply sampled blood TCRbeta repertoires that made up the dataset. The repertoires were released in a freely available public database meant as a resource for research on the immune response to SARS-CoV-2. Samples came from the ongoing ImmuneRACE study (first 160 participants) plus 1,254 subjects from 6 global collaborators. The sample metadata nearly always contained a de-identified subject ID, COVID-19 status, age in years and sex. Where HLA class I and class II types were available, the types were taken from metadata supplied by the sample provider, not from assay-based typing. General conclusions and limits of the study: How much clinical and demographic metadata was included differed by source and by participant, and the metadata was provided uncurated.

TCRbeta CDR3 regions were amplified from genomic DNA using the immunoSEQ Assay, a bias-controlled multiplex PCR. Regarding the original processing steps: The number of nucleated cells in each sample was estimated by amplification of reference gene primers within the assay. To quantify the absolute abundance of each unique TCRbeta CDR3 rearrangement, sequence reads were collapsed and filtered. For each sample, productive Simpson clonality was calculated as the square root of Simpson's diversity index over productive rearrangements. TCRdb's version of the immuneACCESS table is confined to in-frame rearrangements and falls short of the full clone set. An unresolved V gene accounts for under half of the shortfall where checked; the remainder is of unknown origin. Clone size and V and J calls were adopted from that table, with D and trimming inferred from the DNA. This sample gives roughly 230,000 clones in total; approximately 91% of them show up just once. Of the sample, about 0.7% is held by the ten largest clones.

The CDR3 sequence holds 14 residues, the cysteine and phenylalanine included. Just CDR3 DNA is preserved here, 42 bases in frame from base 1. The junction shows trimming of 4 bases on V and 3 bases on J, plus 13 bases between the germline ends. The germline V gene sets CDR1 to SGHRS and CDR2 to YFSETQ. Collaborating institutions collected whole blood in K2EDTA tubes following their own protocols. Collaborator samples were shipped for TCRbeta analysis as frozen whole blood, isolated PBMCs, or DNA extracted from either sample type. The sequence joins TRBV5-1 to TRBJ1-2; TRBD1 is a weak D gene call, 5 bases matching. The sample taken for sequencing was peripheral blood. This receptor was identified in a human donor in a cohort sampled during active COVID-19. The DNA is TGCGCCAGCAGCCCGGGGGACGGGTACTATGGCTACACCTTC. This translates into CASSPGDGYYGYTF.